This record covers a single T cell receptor (beta chain). Which antigen it targets is not known. The sample holds no much larger clone one base away, and base qualities are not on file. The data were taken from a study of blood T cell repertoires in COVID-19 (dated by TCRdb to the early 2020s). Turning to the overall study: Samples covering the acute and convalescent phases of COVID-19 were provided by collaborators in the United States, Italy and Spain. Nearly every sample came with metadata listing a de-identified subject ID, COVID-19 status, age in years and sex. The samples were drawn from the first 160 participants of the ongoing ImmuneRACE study and from over a thousand subjects provided by 6 global collaborators. The prospective study material was composed of cDNA or gDNA derived from T cells, B-cell-depleted T cells, or PBMCs. Where available, HLA class I and class II types were obtained from metadata supplied by the sample provider rather than from assay-based typing. Deeply sampled blood TCRbeta repertoires from subjects exposed to, actively infected with, or recovered from COVID-19 were included in the dataset. The repertoires were released in a freely available public database intended as a resource for research on the immune response to SARS-CoV-2. General study outcomes and caveats: Clinical and demographic metadata were provided uncurated, with the amount varying by source and participant.

CDR3 length: 14 amino acids, cysteine to phenylalanine. The only DNA kept is the CDR3, 42 bases in frame from the first base. V is cut back by 9 bases and J by 8 bases, with 9 bases in the junction unmatched. Taken from the germline V gene (reference sequence), the CDR1 and CDR2 loops are MNHEY and SMNVEV. The immunoSEQ Assay, a bias-controlled multiplex PCR, was used to amplify TCRbeta CDR3 regions from genomic DNA. In the authors' own workflow: The number of nucleated cells in each sample was estimated by amplification of reference gene primers within the assay. To quantify the absolute abundance of each unique TCRbeta CDR3 rearrangement, sequence reads were collapsed and filtered. For each sample, productive Simpson clonality was calculated as the square root of Simpson's diversity index over productive rearrangements. The table was pulled from immuneACCESS by TCRdb, which kept in-frame rearrangements only. Such tables lose some clones; where checked, under half of the loss comes from unresolved V genes, and the rest has no known cause. The V and J calls and clone size were taken over from that table, and D and trimming were inferred from the DNA. This sample holds about 230,000 clones; around 83% were observed only once. Of the sample, roughly 7.4% falls within the top ten clones.

Whole blood was collected in K2EDTA tubes by collaborating institutions according to the institutions' own protocols. For TCRbeta analysis, collaborators shipped samples in one of three forms: frozen whole blood, isolated PBMCs, or DNA extracted from either of those sample types. The TCR sequence derives from a woman aged 45-65 years with acute or convalescent COVID-19. The V and J genes are TRBV27 and TRBJ2-1, and TRBD2 matches 11 of the central bases. Sequencing was performed on peripheral blood. The CDR3 has the sequence CASNLAGGRDEQFF. The nucleotides are TGTGCCAGTAACTTAGCGGGAGGGCGCGATGAGCAGTTCTTC.